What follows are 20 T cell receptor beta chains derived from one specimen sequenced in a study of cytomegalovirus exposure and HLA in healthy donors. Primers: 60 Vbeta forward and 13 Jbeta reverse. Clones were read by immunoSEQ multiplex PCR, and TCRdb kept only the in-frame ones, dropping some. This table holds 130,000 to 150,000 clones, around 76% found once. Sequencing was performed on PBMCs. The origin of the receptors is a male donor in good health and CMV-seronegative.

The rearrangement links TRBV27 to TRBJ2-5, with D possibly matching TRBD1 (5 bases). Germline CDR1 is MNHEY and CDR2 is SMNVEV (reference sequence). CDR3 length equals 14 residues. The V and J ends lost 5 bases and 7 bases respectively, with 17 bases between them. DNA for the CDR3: TGTGCCAGCAGTAATAACCAGGGCCCCGGGACCCAGTACTTC. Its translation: CASSNNQGPGTQYF.

The DNA for the CDR3 is TGCAGCGTTTCACGCGGGAGTGGCAATGAGCAGTTCTTC. The encoded protein is CSVSRGSGNEQFF. The chain has TRBV29-1 and TRBJ2-1; 7 bases agree with TRBD2. V lost 5 bases and J lost 6; bases outside the gene matches: 7. The germline gives CDR1 SQVTM, CDR2 ANQGSEA. The CDR3 runs 13 residues.

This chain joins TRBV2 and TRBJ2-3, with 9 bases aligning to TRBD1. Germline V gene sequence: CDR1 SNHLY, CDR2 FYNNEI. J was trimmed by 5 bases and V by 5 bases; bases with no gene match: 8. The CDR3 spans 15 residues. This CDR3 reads CASSRGDRERDTQYF. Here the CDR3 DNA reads TGTGCCAGCAGTCGGGGGGACAGGGAGCGAGATACGCAGTATTTT.

The CDR3 DNA follows: TGTGCCAGCAGCTTATTCGGGGGGACAGGCTACAACAATGAGCAGTTCTTC. Translated: CASSLFGGTGYNNEQFF. This chain joins TRBV11-3 and TRBJ2-1; D is perhaps TRBD1 (8 bases). This CDR3 is built from 17 residues. Germline V gene sequence: CDR1 SGHNT, CDR2 YENEEA. V gave up 2 bases and J gave up 5 bases, with 19 bases separating them.

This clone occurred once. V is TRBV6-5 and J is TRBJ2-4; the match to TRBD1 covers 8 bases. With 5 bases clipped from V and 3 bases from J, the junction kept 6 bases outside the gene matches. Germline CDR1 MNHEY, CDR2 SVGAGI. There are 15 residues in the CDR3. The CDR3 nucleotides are TGTGCCAGCAGTCCAACAGGGGGAGGCAAAAACATTCAGTACTTC. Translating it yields CASSPTGGGKNIQYF.

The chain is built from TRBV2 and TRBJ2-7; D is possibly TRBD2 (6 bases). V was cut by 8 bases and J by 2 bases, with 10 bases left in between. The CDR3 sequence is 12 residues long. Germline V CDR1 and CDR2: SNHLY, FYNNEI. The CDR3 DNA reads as TGTGCCAGCGGCGGGACCACCTACGAGCAGTACTTC. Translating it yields CASGGTTYEQYF. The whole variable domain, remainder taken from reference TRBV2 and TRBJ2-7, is EPEVTQTPSHQVTQMGQEVILRCVPISNHLYFYWYRQILGQKVEFLVSFYNNEISEKSEIFDDQFSVERPDGSNFTLKIRSTKLEDSAMYFCASGGTTYEQYFGPGTRLTVT.

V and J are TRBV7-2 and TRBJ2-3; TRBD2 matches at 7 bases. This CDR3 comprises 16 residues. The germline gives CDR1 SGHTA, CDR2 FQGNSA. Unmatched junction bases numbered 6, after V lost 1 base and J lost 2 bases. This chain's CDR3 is CASSLDGTIITDTQYF. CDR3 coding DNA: TGTGCCAGCAGCTTAGACGGGACTATAATCACAGATACGCAGTATTTT.

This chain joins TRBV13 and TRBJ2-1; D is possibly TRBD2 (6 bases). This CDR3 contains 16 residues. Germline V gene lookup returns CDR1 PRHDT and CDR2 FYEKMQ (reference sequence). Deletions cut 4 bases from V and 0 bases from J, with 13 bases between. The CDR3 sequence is CASSSGGGVSYNEQFF. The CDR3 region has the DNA TGTGCCAGCAGCTCCGGCGGCGGGGTCTCCTACAATGAGCAGTTCTTC.

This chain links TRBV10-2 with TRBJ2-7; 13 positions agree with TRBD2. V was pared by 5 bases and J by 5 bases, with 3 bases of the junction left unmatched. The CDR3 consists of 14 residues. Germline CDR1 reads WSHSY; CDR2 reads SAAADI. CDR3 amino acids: CASSLTSGRHEQYF. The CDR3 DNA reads TGCGCCAGCAGTTTGACTAGCGGGAGGCACGAGCAGTACTTC.

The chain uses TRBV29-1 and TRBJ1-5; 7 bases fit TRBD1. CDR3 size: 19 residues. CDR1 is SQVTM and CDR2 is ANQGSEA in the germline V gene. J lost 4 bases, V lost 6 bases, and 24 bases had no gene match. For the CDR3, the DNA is TGCAGCGTAGCAGACGACAGGGACGGAGTCGTTATAGGGAATCAGCCCCAGCATTTT. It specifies CSVADDRDGVVIGNQPQHF.

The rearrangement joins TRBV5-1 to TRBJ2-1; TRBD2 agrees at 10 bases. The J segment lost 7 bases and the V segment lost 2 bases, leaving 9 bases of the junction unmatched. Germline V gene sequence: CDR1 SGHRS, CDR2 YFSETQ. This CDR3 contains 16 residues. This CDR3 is CASSLALAGEGNEQFF. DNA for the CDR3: TGCGCCAGCAGCTTAGCGCTAGCGGGAGAAGGGAATGAGCAGTTCTTC.

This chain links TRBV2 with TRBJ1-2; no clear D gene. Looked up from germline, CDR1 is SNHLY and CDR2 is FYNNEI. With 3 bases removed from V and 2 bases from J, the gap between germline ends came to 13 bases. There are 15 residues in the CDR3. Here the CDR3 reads CASSDLVQINYGYTF. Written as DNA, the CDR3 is TGTGCCAGCAGTGACCTGGTACAGATCAACTATGGCTACACCTTC.

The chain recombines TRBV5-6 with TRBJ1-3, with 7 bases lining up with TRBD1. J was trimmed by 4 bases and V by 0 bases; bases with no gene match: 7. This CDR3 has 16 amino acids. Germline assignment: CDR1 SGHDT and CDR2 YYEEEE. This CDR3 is CASSLETGWEGNTIYF. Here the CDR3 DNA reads TGTGCCAGCAGCTTGGAGACAGGGTGGGAAGGAAACACCATATATTTT. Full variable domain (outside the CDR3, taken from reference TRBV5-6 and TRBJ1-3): DAGVTQSPTHLIKTRGQQVTLRCSPKSGHDTVSWYQQALGQGPQFIFQYYEEEERQRGNFPDRFSGHQFPNYSSELNVNALLLGDSALYLCASSLETGWEGNTIYFGEGSWLTVV.

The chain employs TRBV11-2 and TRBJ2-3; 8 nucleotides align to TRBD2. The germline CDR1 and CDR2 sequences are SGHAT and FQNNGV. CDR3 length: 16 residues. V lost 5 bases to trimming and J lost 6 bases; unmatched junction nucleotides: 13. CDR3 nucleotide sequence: TGTGCCAGCAGCCCCACGAGCGGGGGTGAAACTGATACGCAGTATTTT. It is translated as CASSPTSGGETDTQYF.

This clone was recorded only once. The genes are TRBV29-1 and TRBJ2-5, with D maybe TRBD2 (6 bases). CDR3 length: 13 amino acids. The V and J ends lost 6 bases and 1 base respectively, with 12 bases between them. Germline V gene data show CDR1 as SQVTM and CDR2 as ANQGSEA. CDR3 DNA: TGCAGCGTCCGCGGCGGGATCCAAGAGACCCAGTACTTC. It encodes CSVRGGIQETQYF. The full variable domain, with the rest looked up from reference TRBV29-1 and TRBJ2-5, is SAVISQKPSRDICQRGTSLTIQCQVDSQVTMMFWYRQQPGQSLTLIATANQGSEATYESGFVIDKFPISRPNLTFSTLTVSNMSPEDSSIYLCSVRGGIQETQYFGPGTRLLVL.

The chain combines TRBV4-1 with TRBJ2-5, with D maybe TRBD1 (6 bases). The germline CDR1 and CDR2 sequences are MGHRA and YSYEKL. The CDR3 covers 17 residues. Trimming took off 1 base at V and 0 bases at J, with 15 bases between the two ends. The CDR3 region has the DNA TGCGCCAGCAGCCAAGGCCCTCTGACAGGAAACCAAGAGACCCAGTACTTC. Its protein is CASSQGPLTGNQETQYF.

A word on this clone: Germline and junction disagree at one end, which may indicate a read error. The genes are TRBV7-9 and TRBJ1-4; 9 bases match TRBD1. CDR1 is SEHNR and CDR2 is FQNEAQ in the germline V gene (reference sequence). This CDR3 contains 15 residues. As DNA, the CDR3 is TGTTCCAGCAGCTTAGCTGGGACAGGGCAACAGAAACTGTTTTTT. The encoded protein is CSSSLAGTGQQKLFF.

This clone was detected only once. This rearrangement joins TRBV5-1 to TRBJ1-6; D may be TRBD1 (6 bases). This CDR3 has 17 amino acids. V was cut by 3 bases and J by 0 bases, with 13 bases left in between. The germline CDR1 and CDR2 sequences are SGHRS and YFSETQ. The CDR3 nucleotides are TGCGCCAGCAGCTCAGGGGCGCGTAGCTCCTATAATTCACCCCTCCACTTT. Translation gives CASSSGARSSYNSPLHF.

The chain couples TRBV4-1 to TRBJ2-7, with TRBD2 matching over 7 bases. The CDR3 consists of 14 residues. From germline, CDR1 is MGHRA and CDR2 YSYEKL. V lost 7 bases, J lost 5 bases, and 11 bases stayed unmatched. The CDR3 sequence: CASTKRGSEDEQYF. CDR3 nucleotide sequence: TGCGCCAGCACCAAGCGGGGTAGCGAGGACGAGCAGTACTTC.

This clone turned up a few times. CDR3 loop: CASSSGTVLGETQYF. In nucleotides, the CDR3 is TGTGCCAGCAGCTCGGGAACGGTCCTAGGGGAGACCCAGTACTTC. V usage is TRBV5-4 and J usage is TRBJ2-5; D is perhaps TRBD2 (5 bases). V was shortened by 3 bases and J by 5 bases, with 17 bases between the two germline ends. The CDR3 sequence is 15 residues long. Germline values: CDR1 SGHNT, CDR2 YYREEE (reference sequence).